The 20 T cell receptor beta chains below were found in one sample sequenced in a study of cytomegalovirus exposure and HLA in healthy donors. The PCR used 60 Vbeta and 13 Jbeta primers. Sequenced by immunoSEQ multiplex PCR; TCRdb stores in-frame clones only, minus some. This repertoire shows around 140,000 clones, around 78% found once; its top ten account for 5% to 8%. The material sequenced was PBMCs. These receptors came from a woman aged 40 to 50 in good health and CMV-seropositive.

Regarding this clone: An end of the junction does not agree with germline; a read error may underlie this. The chain couples TRBV7-2 to TRBJ2-7, with TRBD2 matching over 11 bases. The CDR3 covers 13 residues. Germline CDR1 SGHTA, CDR2 FQGNSA. The CDR3 DNA sequence: TGTGCCAGCAGCTTAGGACTAGCGGGGCCCCAGGACTTC. It yields the protein CASSLGLAGPQDF.

The rearrangement uses TRBV7-2 and TRBJ2-5; 16 nucleotides agree with TRBD2. Germline V gene sequence: CDR1 SGHTA, CDR2 FQGNSA. This CDR3 has 17 amino acids. Unmatched junction bases numbered 1, after V lost 1 base and J lost 2 bases. The CDR3 reads CASSLGGLAGGQETQYF. In DNA, the CDR3 is TGTGCCAGCAGCTTAGGGGGACTAGCGGGAGGGCAAGAGACCCAGTACTTC.

This clone was found once. This chain uses TRBV5-1 with TRBJ2-5; D is perhaps TRBD2 (6 bases). Germline loops: CDR1 SGHRS, CDR2 YFSETQ. V was cut by 0 bases and J by 1 base, with 10 bases left in between. CDR3 length: 15 amino acids. The CDR3, as DNA: TGCGCCAGCAGCTTGGGTCTAGCGACCCAAGAGACCCAGTACTTC. Translating it yields CASSLGLATQETQYF.

The chain recombines TRBV10-2 with TRBJ2-4; tentatively, D is TRBD1 (6 bases). Germline V gene data show CDR1 as WSHSY and CDR2 as SAAADI. CDR3 length equals 12 residues. V lost 10 bases, J lost 8 bases, and 15 bases lay in between. The CDR3 sequence is CATRTDRDIQYF. The CDR3 nucleotides are TGCGCCACCCGGACAGATAGGGACATTCAGTACTTC.

The V and J genes are TRBV18 and TRBJ2-6; D call uncertain. With 6 bases removed from V and 0 bases from J, the gap between germline ends came to 6 bases. The CDR3 consists of 14 residues. Germline CDR1 reads KGHSH; CDR2 reads LQKENI. In DNA form, the CDR3 reads TGTGCCAGCTCTCCTAGCTCTGGGGCCAACGTCCTGACTTTC. This translates into CASSPSSGANVLTF.

This rearrangement joins TRBV19 to TRBJ1-5; D is uncertain. There are 16 residues in the CDR3. V lost 11 bases and J 0 bases, leaving 20 bases between the germline ends. Germline assignment: CDR1 LNHDA and CDR2 SQIVND (reference sequence). CDR3 nucleotide sequence: TGTGCCCGTGAAGGCAGGCCCCCTTTTAGCAATCAGCCCCAGCATTTT. It translates to CAREGRPPFSNQPQHF.

The V call is TRBV29-1, the J call TRBJ2-2; maybe TRBD2 (5 bases). Trimming stripped 5 bases from V and 1 base from J, with 8 bases between. The CDR3 has 13 residues. From germline, CDR1 is SQVTM and CDR2 ANQGSEA. The CDR3 sequence is CSVPGKNTGELFF. The CDR3 nucleotides read TGCAGCGTTCCCGGGAAGAACACCGGGGAGCTGTTTTTT.

The chain carries TRBV28 and TRBJ1-1; D uncertain. Trimming shortened V by 5 bases and J by 1 base, and 8 bases separated the two germline ends. Per germline, CDR1 MDHEN and CDR2 SYDVKM. CDR3 size: 13 residues. The DNA for the CDR3 is TGTGCCAGCAGTGCTCGGGGGAACACTGAAGCTTTCTTT. It translates to CASSARGNTEAFF.

The rearrangement links TRBV7-9 to TRBJ2-5; TRBD2 matches 10 bases. Germline lookup yields CDR1 SEHNR and CDR2 FQNEAQ (reference sequence). The CDR3 consists of 17 residues. V shed 1 base and J 4 bases; nucleotides not matched to a gene: 9. The chain's CDR3 is CASSLGQVAGGRETQYF. The CDR3 nucleotides read TGTGCCAGCAGCTTAGGGCAAGTAGCGGGAGGACGAGAGACCCAGTACTTC.

There are a few counts of this clone. The chain links TRBV14 to TRBJ1-4; perhaps TRBD1 as D (5 bases). The CDR3 runs to 15 residues. The germline V gene has CDR1 SGHDN and CDR2 FVKESK. The V gene lost 4 bases and the J gene lost 8 bases, with 17 bases spanning the gap. The CDR3: CASSPSEGLGEKLFF. CDR3 sequence (DNA): TGTGCCAGCAGCCCATCGGAGGGGCTCGGGGAAAAACTGTTTTTT.

This clone was seen only a few times. The rearrangement links TRBV7-9 to TRBJ2-7, with a weak D call TRBD2 (6 bases). The germline V gene has CDR1 SEHNR and CDR2 FQNEAQ (reference sequence). Trimming removed 1 base from V and 0 bases from J, with 13 bases in between. There are 16 residues in the CDR3. Here the CDR3 reads CASSLVGGRSSYEQYF. As DNA, the CDR3 is TGTGCCAGCAGCTTAGTGGGAGGACGGAGCTCCTACGAGCAGTACTTC.

The rearrangement joins TRBV5-1 to TRBJ2-5; D gene uncertain. The better agreement between TRBJ2-7 and the DNA end casts doubt on the J call. This CDR3 spans 12 amino acids. CDR1 and CDR2 (germline): SGHRS, YFSETQ. The CDR3 reads CASRRTNYEQYF. CDR3 coding DNA: TGCGCCAGCAGACGTACTAACTACGAGCAGTACTTC.

In its sample, this clone was seen once. The chain carries TRBV19 and TRBJ2-2; D uncertain. The germline V gene has CDR1 LNHDA and CDR2 SQIVND (reference sequence). This CDR3 region has 13 residues. The V and J ends lost 3 bases and 5 bases respectively, with 7 bases between them. CDR3 in amino acids: CASSISGTGELFF. In nucleotides, the CDR3 is TGTGCCAGTAGTATCAGTGGTACCGGGGAGCTGTTTTTT.

CDR3: CASSPFDPRSSYNEQFF. For the CDR3, the DNA is TGTGCCAGCTCACCATTTGATCCCCGGAGCTCCTACAATGAGCAGTTCTTC. The rearrangement joins TRBV18 to TRBJ2-1; D not certain. The CDR3 has 17 residues. The V end lost 2 bases, the J end lost 0 bases, and 14 bases lay between the germline ends. CDR1 KGHSH and CDR2 LQKENI come from the germline V gene.

V usage is TRBV7-2 and J usage is TRBJ2-7, with D maybe TRBD2 (5 bases). CDR3 size: 15 residues. CDR1 is SGHTA, CDR2 FQGNSA, per germline. Trimming left V 6 bases short and J 3 bases short, with 18 bases between. The CDR3: CASSPTGAGYYEQYF. CDR3 in DNA: TGTGCCAGCAGTCCCACCGGCGCGGGTTACTACGAGCAGTACTTC.

This CDR3 is CASSTPGLRGGYTF. The CDR3 DNA is TGTGCCAGCAGTACTCCTGGCCTAAGGGGAGGCTACACCTTC. The V gene is TRBV28, the J gene TRBJ1-2, with D possibly TRBD1 on 5 matching bases. Germline V gene data show CDR1 as MDHEN and CDR2 as SYDVKM. V was shortened by 5 bases and J by 8 bases, with 18 bases between the two germline ends. The CDR3 spans 14 residues.

This clone was counted once. The gene calls are TRBV6-5 and TRBJ2-7, with 10 bases fitting TRBD2. The CDR3 has 15 amino acids. CDR1 and CDR2 from the germline V gene are MNHEY and SVGAGI. Trimming cost V 7 bases and J 4 bases; bases outside gene matches: 10. This chain's CDR3 is CASNRKPGLAYEQYF. The DNA of the CDR3 is TGTGCCAGCAACCGGAAGCCGGGACTAGCGTACGAGCAGTACTTC.

This chain connects TRBV10-3 to TRBJ2-3; TRBD2 aligns across 7 bases. Trimming at V came to 7 bases and at J to 9 bases, leaving 13 bases not matched to a gene. Germline CDR1 reads ENHRY; CDR2 reads SYGVKD. The CDR3 runs to 14 residues. This chain's CDR3 is CAIKARGGGETQYF. As DNA, the CDR3 is TGTGCCATCAAGGCGCGTGGCGGGGGTGAGACGCAGTATTTT.

V usage is TRBV7-2 and J usage is TRBJ2-1; D unresolved. V was shortened by 1 base and J by 5 bases, with 3 bases between the two germline ends. The CDR3 totals 12 residues. CDR1 is SGHTA, CDR2 FQGNSA, per germline. This CDR3 reads CASSLVNNEQFF. CDR3 DNA: TGTGCCAGCAGCTTAGTAAACAATGAGCAGTTCTTC.

Of note for this clone: Other DNA sequences of this sample code for an identical CDR3. The V call is TRBV5-1, the J call TRBJ2-7, with TRBD1 matching over 8 bases. This CDR3 comprises 14 residues. J lost 2 bases, V lost 4 bases, and 5 bases had no gene match. CDR1 SGHRS and CDR2 YFSETQ come from the germline V gene. The CDR3 is CASSPGQGAYEQYF. DNA for the CDR3: TGCGCCAGCAGCCCTGGACAGGGTGCCTACGAGCAGTACTTC.